The entry below describes one T cell receptor (beta chain). Data came from immunoSEQ multiplex PCR; TCRdb stores just in-frame clones and leaves some out. The table lists more than 95,000 clones, around 82% of them singletons. The sample is drawn from a study of blood T cell repertoires in COVID-19. The CDR3 consists of 17 residues. Germline CDR1 MNHNS, CDR2 SASEGT. The V segment lost 0 bases and the J segment 2 bases; nucleotides outside the gene matches: 6. The TCR sequence derives from a human donor in a cohort sampled during active or convalescent COVID-19. Sequencing was done on a sample of peripheral blood. This sequence joins TRBV6-1 and TRBJ2-1; 8 nucleotides align to TRBD1. This CDR3 is CASSEAWTGFPYNEQFF. In DNA, the CDR3 is TGTGCCAGCAGTGAAGCATGGACAGGGTTCCCCTACAATGAGCAGTTCTTC.